Listed below are T cell receptor beta chains from one sample, sequenced in a study of long-term antiretroviral therapy in people with HIV. The method was immunoSEQ multiplex PCR; TCRdb's version includes in-frame clones alone and lacks a portion of them. Of over 25,000 clones listed, around 97% are singletons. Sequenced here: unsorted PBMCs, sampled 7.6 years after starting antiretroviral therapy. These receptor sequences come from a man aged 30 to 39 with HIV. CDR3s include the opening cysteine and the closing phenylalanine or tryptophan. Each record gives: V gene, CDR3 length, D gene, J gene, clone size, CDR3 DNA, CDR3 protein. D genes are given only for firm matches. Clone size, where shown, is once, few, many, or a class for clones that have expanded.

V gene: TRBV7-8
CDR3 length: 14
D gene: NA
J gene: TRBJ1-2
clone size: NA
CDR3 DNA: TGTGCCAGCAGCTTAGGCCGAAGGGGCTATGGCTACACCTTC
CDR3 protein: CASSLGRRGYGYTF

V gene: TRBV7-8
CDR3 length: 16
D gene: TRBD1
J gene: TRBJ2-1
clone size: NA
CDR3 DNA: TGTGCCAGCAGCTTAGCCGGGACAGGGGTAAACAATGAGCAGTTCTTC
CDR3 protein: CASSLAGTGVNNEQFF

V gene: TRBV5-5
CDR3 length: 15
D gene: NA
J gene: TRBJ2-7
clone size: NA
CDR3 DNA: TGTGCCAGCAGCTTCGGAAAAACTAGCTCCTACGAGCAGTACTTC
CDR3 protein: CASSFGKTSSYEQYF

V gene: TRBV4-1
CDR3 length: 14
D gene: TRBD1
J gene: TRBJ2-2
clone size: NA
CDR3 DNA: TGCGCCAGCAGAGGACAGGGGGCTTGGGGGGAGCTGTTTTTT
CDR3 protein: CASRGQGAWGELFF

V gene: TRBV6-5
CDR3 length: 11
D gene: NA
J gene: TRBJ2-2
clone size: NA
CDR3 DNA: TGTGCCAGCGGGGCCATCGGGGAGCTGTTTTTT
CDR3 protein: CASGAIGELFF

V gene: TRBV27
CDR3 length: 13
D gene: NA
J gene: TRBJ2-7
clone size: NA
CDR3 DNA: TGTGCCAGCAGTCACGGACAGTACTACGAGCAGTACTTC
CDR3 protein: CASSHGQYYEQYF

V gene: TRBV7-9
CDR3 length: 16
D gene: NA
J gene: TRBJ2-7
clone size: NA
CDR3 DNA: TGTGCCAGCAGCTTTTCTACGGGGGTAAGCTCCTACGAGCAGTACTTC
CDR3 protein: CASSFSTGVSSYEQYF

V gene: TRBV4-3
CDR3 length: 16
D gene: NA
J gene: TRBJ1-1
clone size: NA
CDR3 DNA: TGCGCCAGCAGCCAAGATCTTGCCAGGGCCCGCACTGAAGCTTTCTTT
CDR3 protein: CASSQDLARARTEAFF

V gene: TRBV7-9
CDR3 length: 17
D gene: TRBD1
J gene: TRBJ2-7
clone size: once
CDR3 DNA: TGTGCCAGCAGTTTACCCCTCACAGGGGCATTGACCTACGAGCAGTACTTC
CDR3 protein: CASSLPLTGALTYEQYF

V gene: TRBV4-1
CDR3 length: 15
D gene: NA
J gene: TRBJ2-1
clone size: NA
CDR3 DNA: TGCGCCAGCAGCCAAGATGGGGCAGGTAGAAATGAGCAGTTCTTC
CDR3 protein: CASSQDGAGRNEQFF

V gene: TRBV13
CDR3 length: 14
D gene: NA
J gene: TRBJ2-7
clone size: NA
CDR3 DNA: TGTGCCAGCAGCTTGGGGGGCCTTTCCTACGAGCAGTACTTC
CDR3 protein: CASSLGGLSYEQYF

V gene: TRBV4-1
CDR3 length: 17
D gene: NA
J gene: TRBJ1-2
clone size: NA
CDR3 DNA: TGCGCCAGCAGCCAACTTTTGACGACAGAGGGCGGGTATGGCTACACCTTC
CDR3 protein: CASSQLLTTEGGYGYTF

V gene: TRBV30
CDR3 length: 14
D gene: TRBD1
J gene: TRBJ1-2
clone size: NA
CDR3 DNA: TGTGCCTGGACGCAGGGGGCCCCAGGGTATGGCTACACCTTC
CDR3 protein: CAWTQGAPGYGYTF

V gene: TRBV19
CDR3 length: 13
D gene: NA
J gene: TRBJ2-7
clone size: NA
CDR3 DNA: TGTGCCAGTAGTAGGGTAGGGAACTACGAGCAGTACTTC
CDR3 protein: CASSRVGNYEQYF

V gene: TRBV2
CDR3 length: 12
D gene: NA
J gene: TRBJ2-1
clone size: NA
CDR3 DNA: TGTGCCAGTTCGGGACGCTTCAATGAGCAGTTCTTC
CDR3 protein: CASSGRFNEQFF

V gene: TRBV23-1
CDR3 length: 17
D gene: NA
J gene: TRBJ2-7
clone size: NA
CDR3 DNA: TGCGCCAGCAGTCAGGGAGGACAAGAGAGATCCTTCTACGAGCAGTACTTC
CDR3 protein: CASSQGGQERSFYEQYF

V gene: TRBV5-6
CDR3 length: 12
D gene: TRBD1
J gene: TRBJ1-1
clone size: NA
CDR3 DNA: TGTGCCAGCAGCTTTGGACAGGGTGAAGCTTTCTTT
CDR3 protein: CASSFGQGEAFF

V gene: TRBV6-1
CDR3 length: 15
D gene: NA
J gene: TRBJ2-5
clone size: NA
CDR3 DNA: TGTGCCAGCAGTGACAAGTCTTGGTACCAAGAGACCCAGTACTTC
CDR3 protein: CASSDKSWYQETQYF

V gene: TRBV10-3
CDR3 length: 13
D gene: NA
J gene: TRBJ2-7
clone size: NA
CDR3 DNA: TGTGCCATCAGTGTAAATCCCTCCTACGAGCAGTACTTC
CDR3 protein: CAISVNPSYEQYF

V gene: TRBV19
CDR3 length: 14
D gene: TRBD1
J gene: TRBJ1-1
clone size: NA
CDR3 DNA: TGTGCCAGTAGTGCATTCCAGGGGGCCTCTGAAGCTTTCTTT
CDR3 protein: CASSAFQGASEAFF

V gene: TRBV29-1
CDR3 length: 10
D gene: NA
J gene: TRBJ1-2
clone size: NA
CDR3 DNA: TGCAGCGTTGCCAGGGAGGAGGTCTACTTC
CDR3 protein: CSVAREEVYF

V gene: TRBV11-2
CDR3 length: 12
D gene: NA
J gene: TRBJ1-2
clone size: NA
CDR3 DNA: TGTGCCAGCAGCTTAGATCAGTATGGCTACACCTTC
CDR3 protein: CASSLDQYGYTF

V gene: TRBV5-4
CDR3 length: 13
D gene: NA
J gene: TRBJ1-1
clone size: NA
CDR3 DNA: TGTGCCAGCAGCTTGGACCGGGACTTTGAAGCTTTCTTT
CDR3 protein: CASSLDRDFEAFF

V gene: TRBV19
CDR3 length: 13
D gene: NA
J gene: TRBJ1-1
clone size: NA
CDR3 DNA: TGTGCCAGTAGTATGGGCCAGGACACTGAAGCTTTCTTT
CDR3 protein: CASSMGQDTEAFF

V gene: TRBV9
CDR3 length: 13
D gene: NA
J gene: TRBJ2-7
clone size: NA
CDR3 DNA: TGTGCCAGCAGCGTGGGTCCGGCTCCCGAGCAGTACTTC
CDR3 protein: CASSVGPAPEQYF

V gene: TRBV10-3
CDR3 length: 15
D gene: TRBD1
J gene: TRBJ2-6
clone size: NA
CDR3 DNA: TGTGCCATCAGTGACGACAGGGCTGGGGCCAACGTCCTGACTTTC
CDR3 protein: CAISDDRAGANVLTF

V gene: TRBV11-2
CDR3 length: 14
D gene: NA
J gene: TRBJ2-7
clone size: NA
CDR3 DNA: TGTGCCAGCAGCTTATATCTAAGCTCCTACGAGCAGTACTTC
CDR3 protein: CASSLYLSSYEQYF

V gene: TRBV1
CDR3 length: 15
D gene: NA
J gene: TRBJ2-2
clone size: once
CDR3 DNA: TGCACCAGCAGCCATGAACTTGCAGGAATGGGGGAGCTGTTTTTT
CDR3 protein: CTSSHELAGMGELFF

V gene: TRBV4-3
CDR3 length: 18
D gene: TRBD2
J gene: TRBJ2-1
clone size: NA
CDR3 DNA: TGCGCCAGCAGCCAAGAGACCCCCGGGACTAGCGGGTACAATGAGCAGTTCTTC
CDR3 protein: CASSQETPGTSGYNEQFF

V gene: TRBV4-1
CDR3 length: 12
D gene: NA
J gene: TRBJ1-3
clone size: NA
CDR3 DNA: TGCGCCAGCAGCCAAGATGCAAACACCATATATTTT
CDR3 protein: CASSQDANTIYF